The 10 T cell receptor beta chains listed next were all sequenced from one sample in a study of T-cell reconstitution after alpha-beta-depleted transplantation in children (dated by TCRdb to about 2016). The library was made by PCR. Instrument on record: Illumina HiSeq 2500. TCR libraries were prepared with molecular barcoding, using unique molecular identifiers to normalize TCRbeta repertoire quantification. Through fastp at Q25 and MiXCR, TCRdb rebuilt clones from the public reads, retaining in-frame beta chains. Rows are combined by CDR3 protein, so each entry shows the most common genes and DNA. The sample includes just under 550,000 distinct CDR3 sequences, with 18% observed a single time. Approximately 3% of the sample rests with the top ten. The source was PBMCs from the stem cell graft donor, collected from the stem cell graft. All receptors derive from a human donor who donated a stem cell graft to a child with acute lymphoblastic leukemia.

The sample holds a few counts of this clonotype. The chain employs TRBV20-1 and TRBJ2-7; maybe TRBD2 (5 bases). Germline assignment: CDR1 DFQATT and CDR2 SNEGSKA (reference sequence). CDR3 length equals 17 residues. V dropped 4 bases and J dropped 0 bases, with 22 bases sitting between them. CDR3 in amino acids: CSATEFPRGHNSYEQYF. CDR3 DNA sequence: TGCAGTGCTACGGAATTTCCCCGCGGGCATAACTCCTACGAGCAGTACTTC.

In its sample, this clonotype was seen a few times. The rearrangement joins TRBV6-2 or TRBV6-3 to TRBJ1-5; D is unclear. V was pared by 0 bases and J by 4 bases, with 19 bases between. The CDR3 runs to 18 residues. Germline values: CDR1 MNHEY, CDR2 SVGEGT. The CDR3 nucleotides are TGTGCCAGCAGTTACTCGATTCGGGATGTGTGGGATAATCAGCCCCAGCATTTT. Encoded protein: CASSYSIRDVWDNQPQHF.

The chain is built from TRBV11-2 and TRBJ1-2, with a possible D match to TRBD1 (5 bases). The CDR3 loop spans 14 amino acids. The germline V gene encodes CDR1 SGHAT and CDR2 FQNNGV. V dropped 6 bases and J dropped 4 bases, with 15 bases sitting between them. The CDR3 DNA sequence: TGTGCCAGCAGGCGGGAATGGGGCAGCTATGGCTACACCTTC. Its translation is CASRREWGSYGYTF.

This clonotype has more than one count but fewer than ten. The chain has TRBV5-1 and TRBJ2-5, with 12 bases fitting TRBD2. Germline CDR1 and CDR2: SGHRS and YFSETQ. The CDR3 spans 14 residues. V trimming: 6 bases; J trimming: 3 bases; junction bases outside the gene matches: 3. This chain's CDR3 is CASKWTSGEETQYF. CDR3 nucleotides: TGCGCCAGCAAATGGACTAGCGGGGAAGAGACCCAGTACTTC.

This clonotype was counted a few times. The J gene is TRBJ2-7, the V gene TRBV27; maybe TRBD2 (5 bases). V was shortened by 2 bases and J by 2 bases, with 7 bases between the two germline ends. The CDR3 is made up of 13 amino acids. The germline gives CDR1 MNHEY, CDR2 SMNVEV (reference sequence). The CDR3 spells CASSLQTTYEQYF. The DNA for the CDR3 is TGTGCCAGCAGTTTACAGACTACCTACGAGCAGTACTTC.

In this sample, this clonotype turned up once. The chain is built from TRBV2 and TRBJ2-7; D is uncertain. This CDR3 spans 14 amino acids. Germline V gene sequence: CDR1 SNHLY, CDR2 FYNNEI. V was cut by 4 bases and J by 3 bases, with 13 bases left in between. CDR3 bases: TGTGCCAGCAGTGCGGAGATAACACACTACGAGCAGTACTTC. It encodes CASSAEITHYEQYF.

This clonotype was seen ten or more times. The V gene is TRBV4-2, the J gene TRBJ2-7; 10 nucleotides align to TRBD2. J lost 2 bases, V lost 0 bases, and 1 base had no gene match. Germline CDR1 is LGHNA and CDR2 is YNFKEQ. The CDR3 contains 15 residues. CDR3 bases: TGTGCCAGCAGCCAAGAAGCGGGAGGGCCCTACGAGCAGTACTTC. Protein product: CASSQEAGGPYEQYF.

The chain couples TRBV6-5 to TRBJ2-7; 8 positions agree with TRBD1. This CDR3 region has 16 residues. Trimming at V came to 2 bases and at J to 2 bases, leaving 8 bases not matched to a gene. Germline V CDR1 and CDR2: MNHEY, SVGAGI. The CDR3, as DNA: TGTGCCAGCAGTTACCCCACAGGGGGAAGTCCCTACGAGCAGTACTTC. It yields the protein CASSYPTGGSPYEQYF.

The CDR3 sequence is CASSFNAGSSYNEQFF. DNA for the CDR3: TGCGCCAGCAGCTTCAATGCGGGGAGCTCCTACAATGAGCAGTTCTTC. The chain couples TRBV5-1 to TRBJ2-1, with a tentative D call TRBD2 (6 bases). CDR3 length: 16 amino acids. CDR1 and CDR2 (germline): SGHRS, YFSETQ. Trimming shortened V by 2 bases and J by 0 bases, and 12 bases separated the two germline ends. The entire variable domain, with the rest obtained from reference TRBV5-1 and TRBJ2-1, is as follows: KAGVTQTPRYLIKTRGQQVTLSCSPISGHRSVSWYQQTPGQGLQFLFEYFSETQRNKGNFPGRFSGRQFSNSRSEMNVSTLELGDSALYLCASSFNAGSSYNEQFFGPGTRLTVL.

This clonotype was counted between two and nine times. The V call is TRBV29-1, the J call TRBJ1-1, with D uncertain. The germline V and J ends were trimmed by 2 bases and 4 bases, with 14 bases remaining between them. CDR3 length: 14 amino acids. Looked up from germline, CDR1 is SQVTM and CDR2 is ANQGSEA. The CDR3 region has the DNA TGCAGCGTTGAAAAGCGGGGTTCAGGCACTGAAGCTTTCTTT. Protein: CSVEKRGSGTEAFF.